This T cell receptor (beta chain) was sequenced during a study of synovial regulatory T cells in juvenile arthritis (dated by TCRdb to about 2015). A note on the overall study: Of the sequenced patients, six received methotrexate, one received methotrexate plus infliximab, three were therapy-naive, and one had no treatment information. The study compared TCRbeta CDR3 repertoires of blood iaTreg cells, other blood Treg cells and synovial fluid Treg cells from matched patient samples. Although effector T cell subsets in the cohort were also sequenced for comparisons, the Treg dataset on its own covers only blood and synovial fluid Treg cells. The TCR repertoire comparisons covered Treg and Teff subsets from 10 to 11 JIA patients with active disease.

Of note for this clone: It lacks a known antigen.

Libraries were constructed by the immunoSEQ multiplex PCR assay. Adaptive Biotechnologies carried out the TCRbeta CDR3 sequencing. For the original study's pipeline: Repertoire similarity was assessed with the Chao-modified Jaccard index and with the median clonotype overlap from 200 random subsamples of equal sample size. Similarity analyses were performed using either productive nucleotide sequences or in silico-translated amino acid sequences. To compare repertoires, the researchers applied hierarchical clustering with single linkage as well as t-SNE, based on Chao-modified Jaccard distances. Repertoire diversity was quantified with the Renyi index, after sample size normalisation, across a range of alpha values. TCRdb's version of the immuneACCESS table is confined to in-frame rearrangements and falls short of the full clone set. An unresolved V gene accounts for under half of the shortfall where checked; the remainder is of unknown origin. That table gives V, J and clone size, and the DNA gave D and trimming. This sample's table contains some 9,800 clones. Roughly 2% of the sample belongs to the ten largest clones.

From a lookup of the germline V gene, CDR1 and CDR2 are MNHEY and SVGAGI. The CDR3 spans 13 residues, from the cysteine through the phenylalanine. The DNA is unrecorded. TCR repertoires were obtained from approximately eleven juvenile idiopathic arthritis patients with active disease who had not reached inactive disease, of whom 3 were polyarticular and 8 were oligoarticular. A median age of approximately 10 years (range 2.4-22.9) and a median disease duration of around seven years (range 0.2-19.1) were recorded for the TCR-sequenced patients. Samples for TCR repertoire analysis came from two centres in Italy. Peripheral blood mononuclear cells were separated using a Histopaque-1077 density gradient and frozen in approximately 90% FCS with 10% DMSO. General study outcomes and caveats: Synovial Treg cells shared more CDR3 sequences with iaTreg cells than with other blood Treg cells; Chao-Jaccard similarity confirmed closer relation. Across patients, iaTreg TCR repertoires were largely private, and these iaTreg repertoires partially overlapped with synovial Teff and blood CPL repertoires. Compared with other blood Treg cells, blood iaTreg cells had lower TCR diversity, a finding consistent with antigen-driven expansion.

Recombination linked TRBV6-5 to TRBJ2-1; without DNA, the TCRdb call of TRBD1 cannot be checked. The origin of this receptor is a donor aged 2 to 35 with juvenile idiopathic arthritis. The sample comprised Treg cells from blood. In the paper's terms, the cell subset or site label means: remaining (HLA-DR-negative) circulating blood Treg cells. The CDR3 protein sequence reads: CASSSWGPVEQFF.